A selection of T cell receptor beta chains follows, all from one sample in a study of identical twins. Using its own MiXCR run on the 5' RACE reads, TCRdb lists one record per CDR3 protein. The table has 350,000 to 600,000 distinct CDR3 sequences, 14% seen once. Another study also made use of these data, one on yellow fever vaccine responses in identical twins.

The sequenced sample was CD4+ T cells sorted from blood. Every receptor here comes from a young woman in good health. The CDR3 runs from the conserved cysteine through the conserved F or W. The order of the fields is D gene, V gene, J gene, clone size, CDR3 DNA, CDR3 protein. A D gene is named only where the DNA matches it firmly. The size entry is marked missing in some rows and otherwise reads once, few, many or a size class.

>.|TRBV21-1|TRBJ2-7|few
.
CASPVGGGIYEQYF
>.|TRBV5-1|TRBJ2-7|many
TGCGCCAGCAGCTTGGACAGGGCTGGGAGTAACGAGCAGTACTTC
CASSLDRAGSNEQYF
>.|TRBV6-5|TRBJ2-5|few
TGTGCCAGCAGTTACTCCGGGTTCGGCTTCCGCGAGACCCAGTACTTC
CASSYSGFGFRETQYF
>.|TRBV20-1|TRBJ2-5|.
TGCAGTGCTAGCGGGGAGAACCAAGAGACCCAGTACTTC
CSASGENQETQYF
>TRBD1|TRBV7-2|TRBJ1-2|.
TGTGCCAGCAGCTTATCCGGACAGGGGGTGTATGGCTACACCTTC
CASSLSGQGVYGYTF
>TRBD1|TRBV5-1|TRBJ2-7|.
TGCGCCAGCAGCCAATTACCCCCGGGACAGGGCGGCGAGCAGTACTTC
CASSQLPPGQGGEQYF
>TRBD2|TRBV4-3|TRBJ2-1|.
TGCGCCAGCAGCCCGACGACTAGCGGGACCCTCAATGAGCAGTTCTTC
CASSPTTSGTLNEQFF
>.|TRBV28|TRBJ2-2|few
TGTGCCAGCAACCCCGGTTTGAACACCGGGGAGCTGTTTTTT
CASNPGLNTGELFF
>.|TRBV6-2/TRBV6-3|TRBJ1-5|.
TGTGCCAGCAGTTATCGCAGGGCAAATCAGCCCCAGCATTTT
CASSYRRANQPQHF
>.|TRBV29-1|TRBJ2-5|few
TGCAGCGTTGCCGGGGGCGCCGGGGAGACCCAGTACTTC
CSVAGGAGETQYF
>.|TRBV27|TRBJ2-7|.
TGTGCCAGCAGCCCGGGACTCCCCGCCTACGAGCAGTACTTC
CASSPGLPAYEQYF
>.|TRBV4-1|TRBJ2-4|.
TGCGCCAGCAGGGACCGGGCCTTAGACTGGAACATTCAGTACTTC
CASRDRALDWNIQYF
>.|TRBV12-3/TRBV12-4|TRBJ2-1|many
TGTGCCAGCAGTTTAATCGGGGTTGGTGAGCAGTTCTTC
CASSLIGVGEQFF
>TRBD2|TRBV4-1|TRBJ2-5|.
TGCGCCAGCAGCCAAGAATTCGCAGCCGGGACTAGCGGACATATCCAAGAGACCCAGTACTTC
CASSQEFAAGTSGHIQETQYF
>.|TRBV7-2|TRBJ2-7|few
TGTGCCAGCAGCTCGGGAGATATCAACTTCGAGCAGTACTTC
CASSSGDINFEQYF
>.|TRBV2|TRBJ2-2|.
TGTGCCGACCGAGGGGGGGCGAACACCGGGGAGCTGTTTTTT
CADRGGANTGELFF
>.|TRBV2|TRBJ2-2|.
TGTGCCAGCAGTGAAGCGAGGAGCGACGGGGAGCTGTTTTTT
CASSEARSDGELFF
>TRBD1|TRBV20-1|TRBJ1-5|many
TGCAGTGCTAGTCCCGGGACAGGGGGAGGGTATGGTCAGCCCCAGCATTTT
CSASPGTGGGYGQPQHF
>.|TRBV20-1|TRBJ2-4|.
TGCAGTGCTAGAGAGTTCGAGGACAGCAAAAACATTCAGTACTTC
CSAREFEDSKNIQYF
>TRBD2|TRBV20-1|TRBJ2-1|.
TGCAGTGCGGAACTAGCGCAATCCTACAATGAGCAGTTCTTC
CSAELAQSYNEQFF
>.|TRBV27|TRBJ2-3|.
TGTGCCAGCAGTTTAGGCTTCTGGGGTACGCCAGATACGCAGTATTTT
CASSLGFWGTPDTQYF
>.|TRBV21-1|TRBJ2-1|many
TGTGCCAGCAGCACTCGGACAGGGGACAATGAGCAGTTCTTC
CASSTRTGDNEQFF
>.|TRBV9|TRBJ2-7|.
TGTGCCAGCAGCGCCCAACCTCGGACTATCGGTGGGTACGAGCAGTACTTC
CASSAQPRTIGGYEQYF
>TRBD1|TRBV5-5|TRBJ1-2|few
TGTGCCAGCAGCCAAGGGACAGGGACCTATGGCTACACCTTC
CASSQGTGTYGYTF
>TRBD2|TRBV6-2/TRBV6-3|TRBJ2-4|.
TGTGCCAGCAGTTCTACAAGCCCCGGTGGAGCGGGAGGGTCCAAAAACATTCAGTACTTC
CASSSTSPGGAGGSKNIQYF
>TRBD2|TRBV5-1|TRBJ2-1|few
TGCGCCAGCAGCTCCCGGGACTATCCCAATGAGCAGTTCTTC
CASSSRDYPNEQFF
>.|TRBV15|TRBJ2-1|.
TGTGCCACCAGCAGAGGCGGGGTCTCCTACAATGAGCAGTTCTTC
CATSRGGVSYNEQFF
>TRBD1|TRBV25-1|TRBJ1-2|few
TGTGCCAGCAGAGAAGTGGACAGGGAGGACGGCTACACCTTC
CASREVDREDGYTF
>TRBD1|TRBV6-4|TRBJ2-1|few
TGTGCCAGCCTTCCGGGGGACAGGGACACCTACAATGAGCAGTTCTTC
CASLPGDRDTYNEQFF
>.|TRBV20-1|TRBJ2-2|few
TGCAGTGCTAGCCGGATGGGGGCCTCTCCCGGGGAGCTGTTTTTT
CSASRMGASPGELFF
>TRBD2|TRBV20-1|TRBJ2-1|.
TGCAGTGCTAGAGATCGCGGGAGGTCCTACAATGAGCAGTTCTTC
CSARDRGRSYNEQFF
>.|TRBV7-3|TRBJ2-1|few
TGTGCCAGCAGCTTAACGCTCACTAATGAGCAGTTCTTC
CASSLTLTNEQFF
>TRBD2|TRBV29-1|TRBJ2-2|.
TGCAGCGCCCTCCCCGGGAGGACCGGGGAGCTGTTTTTT
CSALPGRTGELFF
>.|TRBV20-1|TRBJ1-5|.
TGCAGTGCTGAGAAACCGACAGGAAATAATCAGCCCCAGCATTTT
CSAEKPTGNNQPQHF
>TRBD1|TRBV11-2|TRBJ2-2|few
TGTGCCAGCAGCAACACCGGGACAGGGCTTACCGGGGAGCTGTTTTTT
CASSNTGTGLTGELFF
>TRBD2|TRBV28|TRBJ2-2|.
TGTGCCAGCAATCGAGCGGGGACGAACACCGGGGAGCTGTTTTTT
CASNRAGTNTGELFF
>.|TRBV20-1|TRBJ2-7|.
TGCAGTGCTAGAGATCGGTTTCAGGGGGGGAGCTACGAGCAGTACTTC
CSARDRFQGGSYEQYF
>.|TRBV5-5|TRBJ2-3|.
TGTGCCAGCGGTATAATGGGACGGCCCCAAGATACGCAGTATTTT
CASGIMGRPQDTQYF
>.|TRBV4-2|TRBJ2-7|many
TGTGCCAGCAGCCAAGCGGGAAGGGAAGCCTACGAGCAGTACTTC
CASSQAGREAYEQYF
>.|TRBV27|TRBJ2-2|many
TGTGCCAGTTGTCTTAGGACTACGGGCACCGGGGAGCTGTTTTTT
CASCLRTTGTGELFF
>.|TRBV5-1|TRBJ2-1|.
TGCGCCAGCAGCTTGGTCCGGGGGGCGGGTAATGAGCAGTTCTTC
CASSLVRGAGNEQFF
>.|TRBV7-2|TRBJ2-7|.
TGTGCCAGCAGCTTCAGCAGGGTCTCCTACGAGCAGTACTTC
CASSFSRVSYEQYF